This T cell receptor (beta chain) was retrieved from a study of cytomegalovirus exposure and HLA in healthy donors. Study outcomes and limitations: Specificity for CMV antigens was confirmed in vitro for a few of the CMV-associated chains.

A multiplex PCR was run with 60 Vbeta primers and 13 Jbeta primers. Profiled with immunoSEQ multiplex PCR; TCRdb holds only in-frame clones, not every one. The data contain about 110,000 clones, approximately 72% of them singletons. These donors, healthy bone marrow donors, were studied. Worth noting for this clone: What it binds is not known.

The TCR comes from a young man in good health and CMV-seronegative. The specimen was PBMCs.

CDR3 residues: CASSGGQTNEQFF. In DNA, the CDR3 is TGTGCCAGCAGCGGAGGACAGACCAATGAGCAGTTCTTC. This sequence joins TRBV7-7 and TRBJ2-1, with D perhaps TRBD1 (6 bases). The V gene's germline CDR1 is SSHAT and CDR2 FNYEAQ (reference sequence). V was clipped by 5 bases and J by 6 bases, with 11 bases between them. The CDR3 contains 13 residues.